This T cell receptor (beta chain) was sequenced for a study of early T cells in non-severe SARS-CoV-2 infection. Study in general: Sequencing of unsorted whole blood was done on bulk RNA, leaving chains unpaired.

Study outcomes and limitations: CD4 and private specificities were missed by VDJdb matching, which favored anti-spike CD8 responses.

This clonotype has ten or more counts. Its antigen is unidentified. Individually, cDNA molecules had unique molecular identifiers attached to them. TCRdb itself ran the 5' RACE reads through MiXCR, one entry per CDR3 protein. The table shows 35,000 to 45,000 distinct CDR3 sequences, with approximately 6.3% occurring only once. CDR3 size: 12 residues. Germline V lookup: CDR1 DFQATT, CDR2 SNEGSKA (reference sequence). Trimming pared 6 bases from V and 4 bases from J, leaving 10 bases between. The origin of this receptor is an adult who was a healthcare worker with PCR-confirmed SARS-CoV-2 infection or an uninfected control (not recorded which). The V call is TRBV20-1, the J call TRBJ1-5; D is possibly TRBD1 (5 bases). The sequencing here drew on whole blood, taken at baseline. The CDR3, as DNA: TGCAGTGCCGAAGAGGGGAATCAGCCCCAGCATTTT. Translating gives CSAEEGNQPQHF.